The 3 T cell receptor beta chains below all came from one sample that was sequenced in a study of T-cell memory formation after mild COVID-19 (dated by TCRdb to the early 2020s). The method was 5' RACE. Instrument on record: Illumina NovaSeq 6000. TCRdb reworked the public reads: Q25 trimming with fastp, MiXCR clone assembly, productive beta chains retained. Each CDR3 protein gets just one entry, which takes the most common genes and DNA from the rows behind it. The sample table contains hundreds of thousands of distinct CDR3 sequences; only one count was recorded for 20% to 25% of them. The ten largest clonotypes hold around a fifth of the sample. The material sequenced was PBMCs or a T cell subset sorted from them (not recorded which). The receptors stem from a young man who had mild COVID-19 (a few samples of this study predate the infection). The sample titles of this study are shuffled in the database, so cell type and time point are left out; the donor was told from shared clones.

This clonotype was seen at least ten times. The chain employs TRBV10-3 and TRBJ1-1, with D maybe TRBD1 (6 bases). V was cut by 7 bases and J by 5 bases, with 14 bases left in between. Germline assignment: CDR1 ENHRY and CDR2 SYGVKD. The CDR3 length is 13 residues. The DNA of the CDR3 is TGTGCCATCAACCATGGTAGGGGGACTGAAGCTTTCTTT. Translated: CAINHGRGTEAFF.

This CDR3 is CSARTGDEKLFF. The CDR3 nucleotides are TGCAGTGCTAGGACAGGGGATGAAAAACTGTTTTTT. The chain couples TRBV20-1 to TRBJ1-4, with TRBD1 matching 8 bases. V lost 3 bases to trimming and J lost 6 bases; unmatched junction nucleotides: 0. The CDR3 contains 12 residues. The V gene's germline CDR1 is DFQATT and CDR2 SNEGSKA (reference sequence).

The gene calls are TRBV7-9 and TRBJ2-1, with D maybe TRBD2 (7 bases). The CDR3 sequence is 15 residues long. V lost 2 bases, J lost 7 bases, and 15 bases lay in between. Germline-derived CDR1 and CDR2 are SEHNR and FQNEAQ (reference sequence). CDR3 sequence reads: CASSLNRGAVNEQFF. DNA for the CDR3: TGTGCCAGCAGCTTAAACCGGGGGGCGGTAAATGAGCAGTTCTTC.